What follows are 14 T cell receptor beta chains derived from one specimen sequenced in a study of blood T cell repertoires in COVID-19. Measured with immunoSEQ multiplex PCR; TCRdb has only the in-frame clones, and not every one. The table shows 200,000 to 300,000 clones, with approximately 86% occurring only once. Sequenced sample: peripheral blood. The receptors derive from a woman younger than 45 who had recovered from COVID-19.

The chain combines TRBV7-2 with TRBJ2-1, with 15 bases aligning to TRBD2. From germline, CDR1 is SGHTA and CDR2 FQGNSA. The CDR3 runs 17 residues. The V segment lost 5 bases and the J segment 4 bases; nucleotides outside the gene matches: 6. In DNA, the CDR3 is TGTGCCAGCAGCACTCGGACTAGCGGGGGGGTTTACAATGAGCAGTTCTTC. It yields the protein CASSTRTSGGVYNEQFF.

The CDR3 DNA is TGTGCCAGCAGTTACGTTAGCGGGCAGTACCAAGAGACCCAGTACTTC. Encoded protein: CASSYVSGQYQETQYF. The chain joins TRBV6-2 or TRBV6-3 to TRBJ2-5; 7 nucleotides line up with TRBD2. Germline trimming cut 2 bases from V and 0 bases from J; bases unmatched to any gene: 6. This CDR3 spans 16 amino acids. Germline-derived CDR1 and CDR2 are MNHEY and SVGEGT.

The chain carries TRBV27 and TRBJ2-2; D might be TRBD2 (5 bases). Per the germline V gene, CDR1 is MNHEY and CDR2 is SMNVEV (reference sequence). V lost 0 bases and J lost 1, with 6 bases in between. The CDR3 runs to 15 residues. The CDR3 DNA follows: TGTGCCAGCAGTTTATCAGGGAGGAACACCGGGGAGCTGTTTTTT. Translated: CASSLSGRNTGELFF.

The rearrangement uses TRBV19 and TRBJ1-1; the match to TRBD1 covers 7 bases. The CDR3 totals 16 residues. Germline-derived CDR1 and CDR2 are LNHDA and SQIVND (reference sequence). J lost 0 bases, V lost 4 bases, and 8 bases had no gene match. DNA for the CDR3: TGTGCCAGTAGTAGCCGGACAGGCCTCATGAACACTGAAGCTTTCTTT. Translating gives CASSSRTGLMNTEAFF.

This clone appeared once. The genes are TRBV29-1 and TRBJ2-7; 7 positions match TRBD1. The CDR3 runs 14 residues. V shed 4 bases, J shed 0 bases, and the junction held 6 bases outside the gene matches. CDR1 is SQVTM, CDR2 ANQGSEA, per germline. The CDR3 sequence: CSVVGQSSSYEQYF. The CDR3 DNA sequence: TGCAGCGTTGTGGGACAGAGTAGCTCCTACGAGCAGTACTTC.

V gene TRBV27 combines with J gene TRBJ1-2, with 7 bases fitting TRBD1. This CDR3 comprises 13 residues. Germline trimming cut 6 bases from V and 4 bases from J; bases unmatched to any gene: 5. Germline V lookup: CDR1 MNHEY, CDR2 SMNVEV (reference sequence). This CDR3 is CASRGTAPYGYTF. CDR3 DNA sequence: TGTGCCAGCAGAGGGACAGCTCCCTATGGCTACACCTTC.

The chain links TRBV19 to TRBJ2-1; TRBD2 matches 14 bases. Germline values: CDR1 LNHDA, CDR2 SQIVND (reference sequence). V lost 4 bases to trimming and J lost 7 bases; unmatched junction nucleotides: 12. The CDR3 runs to 18 residues. CDR3 nucleotide sequence: TGTGCCAGTAGTACCCCTCGACTAGCGGGGGGGCCGGGGAATGAGCAGTTCTTC. This sequence encodes CASSTPRLAGGPGNEQFF. The full variable domain, in which reference TRBV19 and TRBJ2-1 provide the parts outside the CDR3, is DGGITQSPKYLFRKEGQNVTLSCEQNLNHDAMYWYRQDPGQGLRLIYYSQIVNDFQKGDIAEGYSVSREKKESFPLTVTSAQKNPTAFYLCASSTPRLAGGPGNEQFFGPGTRLTVL.

CDR3 protein: CASSSPQGGNEKLFF. The CDR3 DNA follows: TGTGCCAGCAGCTCACCTCAGGGGGGTAATGAAAAACTGTTTTTT. This chain connects TRBV5-4 to TRBJ1-4; TRBD1 agrees at 7 bases. CDR1 is SGHNT, CDR2 YYREEE, per germline (reference sequence). The trim removed 3 bases at V and 4 bases at J, leaving 6 bases unmatched. The CDR3 has 15 residues. Variable domain in full (rest from reference TRBV5-4 and TRBJ1-4): ETGVTQSPTHLIKTRGQQVTLRCSSQSGHNTVSWYQQALGQGPQFIFQYYREEENGRGNFPPRFSGLQFPNYSSELNVNALELDDSALYLCASSSPQGGNEKLFFGSGTQLSVL.

The chain couples TRBV3-1 (or the pseudogene TRBV3-2) to TRBJ2-2; 10 nucleotides align to TRBD2. V gave up 2 bases and J gave up 0 bases; unmatched junction bases: 3. This CDR3 spans 17 amino acids. Germline V lookup: CDR1 LGHDT, CDR2 YNNKEL (reference sequence). CDR3: CASSQSGGASNTGELFF. The CDR3 DNA sequence: TGTGCCAGCAGCCAAAGCGGGGGGGCCTCGAACACCGGGGAGCTGTTTTTT.

The chain has TRBV7-9 and TRBJ2-7, with 7 nucleotides matching TRBD2. Looked up from germline, CDR1 is SEHNR and CDR2 is FQNEAQ (reference sequence). V lost 0 bases to trimming and J lost 3 bases; unmatched junction nucleotides: 11. This CDR3 contains 17 residues. As DNA, the CDR3 is TGTGCCAGCAGCTTAGCTCTGGGGAGCGGGGACTACTACGAGCAGTACTTC. As protein: CASSLALGSGDYYEQYF.

This clone was found a few times. CDR3 bases: TGTGCCAGCTCCCCTGCTAGCCTTCAGCCTAGTACGCAGTATTTT. Its protein product is CASSPASLQPSTQYF. The chain links TRBV18 to TRBJ2-3; possibly TRBD2 for D (5 bases). This CDR3 is 15 amino acids long. In germline, CDR1 is KGHSH, CDR2 LQKENI. Trimming cost V 6 bases and J 8 bases, with 21 bases left between them.

The rearrangement uses TRBV7-3 and TRBJ2-5, with 15 bases aligning to TRBD2. The germline CDR1 and CDR2 sequences are SGHTA and FQGTGA. The CDR3 has 16 amino acids. V shed 5 bases and J 5 bases; nucleotides not matched to a gene: 6. CDR3 sequence (DNA): TGTGCCAGCAGCCCAAGGACTAGCGGGGGGGTGGAGACCCAGTACTTC. It codes for CASSPRTSGGVETQYF.

This clone was counted a few times. V usage is TRBV7-9 and J usage is TRBJ2-5, with D unclear. The CDR3 sequence is 15 residues long. Germline V CDR1 and CDR2: SEHNR, FQNEAQ (reference sequence). Trimming removed 3 bases from V and 1 base from J, with 12 bases in between. CDR3 in amino acids: CASSFKNSSQETQYF. DNA of the CDR3: TGTGCCAGCAGCTTTAAGAACAGCAGCCAAGAGACCCAGTACTTC.

V and J are TRBV10-3 and TRBJ2-1, with 10 bases matching TRBD1. The V gene's germline CDR1 is ENHRY and CDR2 SYGVKD. V dropped 3 bases and J dropped 6; count of bases not matched to a gene: 5. This CDR3 is 15 amino acids long. DNA of the CDR3: TGTGCCATCAGTGATGACAGGGGGCTTCCCAATGAGCAGTTCTTC. Translating gives CAISDDRGLPNEQFF.